One and the same sample provided the 21 T cell receptor beta chains below, sequenced in a study of OX40 agonist ivuxolimab in advanced cancers. Assay: immunoSEQ multiplex PCR; the TCRdb copy retains only in-frame clones and omits some. The sample shows 61,000 or so clones, roughly nine tenths of them seen only once. Material: CD4+ or CD8+ T cells sorted from blood, obtained in a trial of the OX40 agonist ivuxolimab. These TCRs come from an adult with an advanced solid tumor such as melanoma, head and neck, liver or kidney cancer.

The chain is built from TRBV15 and TRBJ2-1, with D perhaps matching TRBD1 or TRBD2 (6 bases each). There are 14 residues in the CDR3. V was shortened by 5 bases and J by 7 bases, with 15 bases between the two germline ends. Germline V lookup: CDR1 LNHNV, CDR2 YYDKDF (reference sequence). The CDR3 sequence is CATSLRGLRNEQFF. The DNA of the CDR3 is TGTGCCACCAGCCTCCGGGGGCTACGGAATGAGCAGTTCTTC.

This chain joins TRBV4-2 and TRBJ1-1; D call uncertain. This CDR3 contains 14 residues. Trimming left V 3 bases short and J 0 bases short, with 8 bases between. Germline CDR1 LGHNA, CDR2 YNFKEQ. The CDR3: CASSQTNMNTEAFF. The CDR3 DNA sequence: TGTGCCAGCAGCCAGACTAATATGAACACTGAAGCTTTCTTT.

The CDR3 region has the DNA TGTGCCAGCAGCAGCGACAGTCCGGCTGGCTATGGCTACACCTTC. It codes for CASSSDSPAGYGYTF. The V and J genes are TRBV7-9 and TRBJ1-2; the D gene is possibly TRBD1 (5 bases). This CDR3 comprises 15 residues. Germline assignment: CDR1 SEHNR and CDR2 FQNEAQ (reference sequence). Trimming removed 5 bases from V and 4 bases from J, with 17 bases in between.

The chain employs TRBV7-8 and TRBJ2-3; 7 bases fit TRBD1. Per germline, CDR1 SGHVS and CDR2 FQNEAQ. The length of the CDR3 is 16 residues. The V segment lost 4 bases and the J segment 3 bases; nucleotides outside the gene matches: 10. CDR3 protein: CASSSTRTGLTDTQYF. The CDR3 DNA reads TGTGCCAGCAGCTCAACTCGGACAGGTTTGACAGATACGCAGTATTTT.

The CDR3 loop is CASSDREGQGEFF. Here the CDR3 DNA reads TGTGCCAGCAGTGATCGGGAGGGACAGGGCGAGTTCTTC. The rearrangement links TRBV6-5 to TRBJ2-1; tentatively, D is TRBD1 (9 bases). The V end lost 5 bases, the J end lost 14 bases, and 19 bases lay between the germline ends. The germline V gene has CDR1 MNHEY and CDR2 SVGAGI. CDR3 length: 13 residues.

The chain couples TRBV5-6 to TRBJ1-2; no firm D call. The germline V gene encodes CDR1 SGHDT and CDR2 YYEEEE. Trimming removed 4 bases from V and 4 bases from J, with 17 bases in between. The CDR3 is 15 amino acids. The CDR3 reads CASSKEFGVIYGYTF. CDR3 in DNA: TGTGCCAGCAGCAAGGAGTTCGGGGTTATCTATGGCTACACCTTC.

This sequence joins TRBV7-9 and TRBJ1-2; 7 bases align to TRBD1. The CDR3 loop spans 12 amino acids. J was trimmed by 5 bases and V by 5 bases; bases with no gene match: 2. Germline V gene lookup returns CDR1 SEHNR and CDR2 FQNEAQ (reference sequence). Here the CDR3 DNA reads TGTGCCAGCAGCGCGACAGGGTATGGCTACACCTTC. Its protein product is CASSATGYGYTF.

The CDR3 region has the DNA TGCAGCGTTGAAAAGGACAGGAACACTGAAGCTTTCTTT. This translates into CSVEKDRNTEAFF. The rearrangement joins TRBV29-1 to TRBJ1-1; possibly TRBD1 for D (6 bases). Germline CDR1 and CDR2: SQVTM and ANQGSEA. The CDR3 sequence is 13 residues long. V was shortened by 2 bases and J by 1 base, with 8 bases between the two germline ends.

The J gene is TRBJ1-1, the V gene TRBV6-5; no clear D. The CDR3 runs to 13 residues. CDR1 and CDR2 (germline): MNHEY, SVGAGI. The ends were cut back, 6 bases at V and 1 base at J, with 9 bases in the middle. The CDR3 region is CASSTTWNTEAFF. The CDR3 DNA is TGTGCCAGCAGCACGACCTGGAACACTGAAGCTTTCTTT.

This clone was seen only once. The chain recombines TRBV5-4 with TRBJ2-1, with TRBD2 matching 11 bases. V was clipped by 1 base and J by 3 bases; unmatched bases: 6. The CDR3 totals 17 residues. CDR1 is SGHNT, CDR2 YYREEE, per germline (reference sequence). As DNA, the CDR3 is TGTGCCAGCAGCTTGCGTCCGACTAGCGGGGTCTACAATGAGCAGTTCTTC. Protein product: CASSLRPTSGVYNEQFF.

The gene calls are TRBV7-2 and TRBJ2-3, with no clear D. The CDR3 has 14 amino acids. Deletions cut 5 bases from V and 1 base from J, with 10 bases between. Per the germline V gene, CDR1 is SGHTA and CDR2 is FQGNSA. CDR3 residues: CASSLRLGTDTQYF. The DNA of the CDR3 is TGTGCCAGCAGCCTGAGGCTGGGCACAGATACGCAGTATTTT.

The J gene is TRBJ1-3, the V gene TRBV5-5; D unclear. Germline CDR1 reads SGHKS; CDR2 reads YYEKEE (reference sequence). This CDR3 is 13 amino acids long. V shed 1 base and J shed 4 bases, with 6 bases lying between them. The CDR3 bases are TGTGCCAGCAGCTTGAGTCCGGGAAACACCATATATTTT. It yields the protein CASSLSPGNTIYF. Combining the CDR3 with reference TRBV5-5 and TRBJ1-3 gives the whole variable domain DAGVTQSPTHLIKTRGQQVTLRCSPISGHKSVSWYQQVLGQGPQFIFQYYEKEERGRGNFPDRFSARQFPNYSSELNVNALLLGDSALYLCASSLSPGNTIYFGEGSWLTVV.

The rearrangement joins TRBV15 to TRBJ1-1; 8 bases are shared with TRBD1. This CDR3 has 16 amino acids. CDR1 is LNHNV, CDR2 YYDKDF, per germline (reference sequence). J lost 1 base, V lost 2 bases, and 6 bases had no gene match. DNA of the CDR3: TGTGCCACCAGCAGAACACCAGGGACAGGGAACACTGAAGCTTTCTTT. It codes for CATSRTPGTGNTEAFF.

The V call is TRBV7-6, the J call TRBJ1-1; 7 positions agree with TRBD1. Per germline, CDR1 SGHVS and CDR2 FNYEAQ. CDR3 length equals 15 residues. Losses at the gene ends were 5 bases for V and 4 bases for J; bases not matched to a gene: 10. CDR3 loop: CASSILTGVGTEAFF. CDR3 DNA: TGTGCCAGCAGCATCCTTACAGGGGTGGGCACTGAAGCTTTCTTT.

This chain joins TRBV5-1 and TRBJ2-7; D possibly uses TRBD1 or TRBD2 (5 bases each). The CDR3 is 15 residues long. V was pared by 0 bases and J by 0 bases, with 10 bases between. Germline V gene sequence: CDR1 SGHRS, CDR2 YFSETQ. Here the CDR3 DNA reads TGCGCCAGCAGCTTGGTGCCAGGGAGCTCCTACGAGCAGTACTTC. Encoded protein: CASSLVPGSSYEQYF.

The genes are TRBV6-6 and TRBJ1-4, with D hard to call. Per the germline V gene, CDR1 is MNHNY and CDR2 is SVGAGI (reference sequence). V lost 2 bases, J lost 4 bases, and 8 bases lay in between. There are 14 residues in the CDR3. CDR3 amino acids: CASSYLGNNEKLFF. Written as DNA, the CDR3 is TGTGCCAGCAGTTACCTGGGGAATAATGAAAAACTGTTTTTT.

In regard to this clone: Additional DNA sequences in this sample encode the identical CDR3. V usage is TRBV6-5 and J usage is TRBJ1-2; D remains unclear. Trimming shortened V by 2 bases and J by 2 bases, and 9 bases separated the two germline ends. The CDR3 sequence is 14 residues long. Per the germline V gene, CDR1 is MNHEY and CDR2 is SVGAGI. The CDR3 protein is CASSYVAGNYGYTF. The CDR3, as DNA: TGTGCCAGCAGTTACGTCGCAGGAAACTATGGCTACACCTTC.

The rearrangement links TRBV11-2 to TRBJ2-3, with 14 bases aligning to TRBD2. J gave up 6 bases and V 4 bases, and 3 bases lay outside the gene matches. This CDR3 has 15 residues. CDR1 SGHAT and CDR2 FQNNGV come from the germline V gene. The CDR3 coding sequence is TGTGCCAGCAGCTCGACTAGCGGGGGGGCCGATACGCAGTATTTT. This gives the protein CASSSTSGGADTQYF.

The chain employs TRBV7-9 and TRBJ1-2; 10 bases line up with TRBD1. The trim removed 4 bases at V and 4 bases at J, leaving 9 bases unmatched. This CDR3 comprises 16 residues. CDR1 is SEHNR, CDR2 FQNEAQ, per germline (reference sequence). CDR3 residues: CASSSSGTGELYGYTF. The CDR3 DNA is TGTGCCAGCAGCTCAAGCGGGACAGGGGAACTCTATGGCTACACCTTC. Full variable domain (outside the CDR3, taken from reference TRBV7-9 and TRBJ1-2): DTGVSQNPRHKITKRGQNVTFRCDPISEHNRLYWYRQTLGQGPEFLTYFQNEAQLEKSRLLSDRFSAERPKGSFSTLEIQRTEQGDSAMYLCASSSSGTGELYGYTFGSGTRLTVV.

A single count supports this clone. The CDR3: CASSETLNTEAFF. CDR3 sequence (DNA): TGTGCCAGCTCCGAAACACTTAACACTGAAGCTTTCTTT. The J gene is TRBJ1-1, the V gene TRBV18, with unresolved D. The CDR3 sequence is 13 residues long. Per the germline V gene, CDR1 is KGHSH and CDR2 is LQKENI. V shed 6 bases and J shed 2 bases, with 10 bases lying between them.

In regard to this clone: One end of the junction is discordant with germline, which a read error may explain. V gene TRBV7-7 combines with J gene TRBJ2-5; either TRBD1 or TRBD2 may supply D (5 bases each). Looked up from germline, CDR1 is SSHAT and CDR2 is FNYEAQ (reference sequence). This CDR3 has 14 amino acids. DNA for the CDR3: TGTGCTAGCAGCCAGGGTGGGACCCAAGAGACCCAGTACTTC. Its protein is CASSQGGTQETQYF. Looking up the rest from reference TRBV7-7 and TRBJ2-5 gives the full variable domain: GAGVSQSPRYKVTKRGQDVTLRCDPISSHATLYWYQQALGQGPEFLTYFNYEAQPDKSGLPSDRFSAERPEGSISTLTIQRTEQRDSAMYRCASSQGGTQETQYFGPGTRLLVL.